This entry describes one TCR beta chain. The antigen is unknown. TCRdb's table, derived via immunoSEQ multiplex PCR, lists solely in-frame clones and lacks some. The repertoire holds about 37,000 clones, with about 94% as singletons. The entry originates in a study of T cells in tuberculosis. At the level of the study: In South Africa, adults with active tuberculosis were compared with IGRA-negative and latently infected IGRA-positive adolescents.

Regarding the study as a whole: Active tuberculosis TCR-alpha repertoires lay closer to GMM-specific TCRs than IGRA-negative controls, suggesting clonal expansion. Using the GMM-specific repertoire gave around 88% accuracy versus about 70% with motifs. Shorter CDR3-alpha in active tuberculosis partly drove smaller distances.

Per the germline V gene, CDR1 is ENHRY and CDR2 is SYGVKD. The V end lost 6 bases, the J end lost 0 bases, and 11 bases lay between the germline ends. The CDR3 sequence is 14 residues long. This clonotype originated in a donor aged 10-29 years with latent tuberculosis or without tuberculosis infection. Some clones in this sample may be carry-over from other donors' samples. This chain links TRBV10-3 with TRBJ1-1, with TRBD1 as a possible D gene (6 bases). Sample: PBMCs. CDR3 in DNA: TGTGCCATCAGAATCCAGGGGATGAACACTGAAGCTTTCTTT. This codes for CAIRIQGMNTEAFF.